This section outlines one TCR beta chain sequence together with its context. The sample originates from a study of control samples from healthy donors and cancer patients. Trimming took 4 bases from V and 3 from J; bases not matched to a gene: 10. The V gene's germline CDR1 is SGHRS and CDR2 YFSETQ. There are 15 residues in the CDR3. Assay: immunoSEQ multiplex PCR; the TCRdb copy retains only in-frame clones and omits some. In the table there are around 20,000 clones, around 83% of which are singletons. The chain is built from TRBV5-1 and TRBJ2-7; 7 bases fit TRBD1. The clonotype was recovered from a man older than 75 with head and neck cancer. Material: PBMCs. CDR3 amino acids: CASSNPTGNGYEQYF. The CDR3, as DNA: TGCGCCAGCAGCAACCCGACAGGGAACGGCTACGAGCAGTACTTC.